This T cell receptor (beta chain) was sequenced during a study of blood T cell repertoires in COVID-19. Turning to the study itself: PBMCs, B-cell-depleted T cells, or T cells provided the cDNA or gDNA that made up the material.

Trimming removed 3 bases from V and 8 bases from J, with 7 bases in between. The CDR3 contains 12 residues. Germline V gives CDR1 MGHDK, CDR2 SYGVNS. The cohort comprised adults aged roughly 18 to 90 years residing in approximately 22 US areas. Participant reports of clinical history set cohort assignment. The table came from immunoSEQ multiplex PCR; TCRdb's copy has only in-frame clones and leaves some out. This sample has 220,000 or so clones, with around 89% found just once. The chain has TRBV25-1 and TRBJ2-2; D ambiguous. The sequencing input was PBMCs or T cells enriched from blood (not recorded which). The TCR sequence derives from a man aged 30-40 years who had been exposed to COVID-19. In DNA, the CDR3 is TGTGCCAGCAGTGACCCCAGGGGGGAGCTGTTTTTT. It specifies CASSDPRGELFF. Full variable domain (outside the CDR3, taken from reference TRBV25-1 and TRBJ2-2): EADIYQTPRYLVIGTGKKITLECSQTMGHDKMYWYQQDPGMELHLIHYSYGVNSTEKGDLSSESTVSRIRTEHFPLTLESARPSHTSQYLCASSDPRGELFFGEGSRLTVL.